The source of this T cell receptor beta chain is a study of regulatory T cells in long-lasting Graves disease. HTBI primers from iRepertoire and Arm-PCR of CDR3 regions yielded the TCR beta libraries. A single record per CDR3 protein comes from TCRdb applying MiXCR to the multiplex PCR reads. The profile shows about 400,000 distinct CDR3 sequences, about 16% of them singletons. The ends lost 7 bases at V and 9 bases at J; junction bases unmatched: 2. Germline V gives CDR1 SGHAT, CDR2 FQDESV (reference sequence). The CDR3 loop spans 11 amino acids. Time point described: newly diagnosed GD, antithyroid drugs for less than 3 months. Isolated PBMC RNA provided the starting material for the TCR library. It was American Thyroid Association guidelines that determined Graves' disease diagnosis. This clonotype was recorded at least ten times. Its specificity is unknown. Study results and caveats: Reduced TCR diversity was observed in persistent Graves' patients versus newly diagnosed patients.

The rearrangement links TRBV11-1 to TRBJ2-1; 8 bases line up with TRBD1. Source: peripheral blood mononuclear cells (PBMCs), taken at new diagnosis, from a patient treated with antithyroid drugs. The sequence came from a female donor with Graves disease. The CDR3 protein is CASTQGGEQFF. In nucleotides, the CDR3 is TGTGCCAGCACACAGGGGGGTGAGCAGTTCTTC.